This TCR beta chain was documented in a study of T cells in Graves' hyperthyroidism and ophthalmopathy. Amplified TCR beta CDR3 regions derived from RNA transcripts. Carried out on the TCR CDR3, a first-round RT-PCR used the HTBI primer set. TCRdb analysed the multiplex PCR reads with MiXCR anew, one entry per CDR3 protein. The table includes about 300,000 distinct CDR3 sequences, approximately 26% detected once. This CDR3 region has 16 residues. From germline, CDR1 is SEHNR and CDR2 FQNEAQ (reference sequence). Trimming took 5 bases from V and 4 from J; bases not matched to a gene: 13. The receptor was isolated from a man between 40 and 49 years old with Graves' hyperthyroidism that later progressed to Graves' ophthalmopathy. Specimen: blood. This sequence joins TRBV7-9 and TRBJ2-5; TRBD1 matches 7 bases. The CDR3 region has the DNA TGTGCCAGCAGCACCCCCCAAGCGGCAGGGGGAGAGACCCAGTACTTC. It encodes CASSTPQAAGGETQYF.